This T cell receptor (beta chain) emerged from a study of T cell responses to AZD1222 COVID-19 vaccine. Overall study: Combined were second doses at about 4 or about 12 weeks.

Concerning this clone: Antigen specificity is unknown.

Whole-study results and caveats: Researchers report vaccine-associated CD4 TCRs spanning spike, with dominance at 160-218 and 743-854. Spike-specific TCR breadth and depth grew following two AZD1222 doses.

Using immunoSEQ multiplex PCR, the repertoire was profiled, and TCRdb retains in-frame clones only, with some absent. The profile shows 200,000 or so clones, almost 95% of them singletons. This CDR3 has 16 amino acids. V lost 1 base and J lost 3; bases outside the gene matches: 8. CDR1 and CDR2 from the germline V gene are SGHVS and FNYEAQ. The chain combines TRBV7-6 with TRBJ2-7, with 8 bases that match TRBD2. The sequencing used peripheral blood, collected on day 0 of AZD1222 vaccination. This TCR derives from an adult in good health. CDR3 nucleotides: TGTGCCAGCAGCTTAGGGGGGCTAGCGGGCCTCTACGAGCAGTACTTC. Protein: CASSLGGLAGLYEQYF.